Listed below are T cell receptor beta chains from one sample, sequenced in a study of blood T cell repertoires in COVID-19. Here immunoSEQ multiplex PCR was the method, and the copy in TCRdb shows in-frame clones only, minus some. The sample has under 30,000 clones; around 96% are singletons. Sequencing was done on a sample of peripheral blood. These receptors were collected from a human donor with active COVID-19. The donor label of this sample is uncertain. The CDR3 runs from the conserved cysteine through the conserved F or W. The D gene is left open where the match is weak. Not all rows give a size; the values are once, few, many and, for expanded clones, a class.

v_call	d_call	j_call	clone_size	cdr3_length	cdr3_aa	cdr3_nt
TRBV7-2	NA	TRBJ1-5	NA	14	CASSLDILYQPQHF	TGTGCCAGCAGCTTAGATATCTTATATCAGCCCCAGCATTTT
TRBV20-1	NA	TRBJ2-3	once	11	CSALYADTQYF	TGCAGTGCGTTATATGCAGATACGCAGTATTTT
TRBV19	TRBD2	TRBJ2-7	NA	13	CASSGTSSYEQYF	TGTGCCAGTTCCGGGACTAGCTCCTACGAGCAGTACTTC
TRBV27	NA	TRBJ2-1	NA	14	CASSLGGNYNEQFF	TGTGCCAGCAGTTTAGGTGGCAACTACAATGAGCAGTTCTTC
TRBV7-8	NA	TRBJ2-7	NA	15	CASSLDRDTAYEQYF	TGTGCCAGCAGCTTAGACCGGGACACCGCCTACGAGCAGTACTTC
TRBV18	TRBD1	TRBJ2-2	NA	15	CASSPTGGSTGELFF	TGTGCCAGCTCACCGACAGGGGGAAGCACCGGGGAGCTGTTTTTT
TRBV5-1	NA	TRBJ2-1	NA	15	CASSPAGATHNEQFF	TGCGCCAGCAGCCCGGCGGGGGCGACTCACAATGAGCAGTTCTTC
TRBV6-1	NA	TRBJ1-2	NA	14	CASSEAAGLDGYTF	TGTGCCAGCAGTGAAGCTGCAGGCCTTGATGGCTACACCTTC
TRBV5-4	TRBD1	TRBJ2-7	NA	13	CASSLGDRVEQYF	TGTGCCAGCAGCTTGGGGGACAGGGTCGAGCAGTACTTC
TRBV7-6	TRBD1	TRBJ1-2	NA	13	CASSLEQGYGYTF	TGTGCCAGCAGCTTAGAACAGGGGTATGGCTACACCTTC
TRBV7-9	TRBD2	TRBJ2-3	NA	13	CASSSGRTDTQYF	TGTGCCAGCTCTAGCGGGAGAACAGATACGCAGTATTTT
TRBV6-6	TRBD1	TRBJ1-2	NA	13	CAMRQGANYGYTF	TGTGCCATGAGACAGGGGGCGAACTATGGCTACACCTTC
TRBV6-5	TRBD1	TRBJ1-5	NA	15	CASSYSQGDFQPQHF	TGTGCCAGCAGTTACTCACAGGGGGACTTTCAGCCCCAGCATTTT
TRBV6-6	NA	TRBJ1-2	once	15	CASSYAGTGRDGYTF	TGTGCCAGCAGTTACGCGGGCACAGGGAGGGATGGCTACACCTTC
TRBV7-9	TRBD1	TRBJ1-2	NA	15	CASSVDAGQGSGYTF	TGTGCCAGCAGCGTAGACGCGGGACAGGGTAGTGGCTACACCTTC
TRBV10-2	NA	TRBJ1-6	NA	17	CASSDGGSSSYNSPLHF	TGCGCCAGCAGTGACGGGGGTTCAAGCTCCTATAATTCACCCCTCCACTTT